This T cell receptor (beta chain) was sequenced during a study of T cell repertoires in cytomegalovirus infection. Overall study context: HLA-C-restricted CMV epitopes, recently identified, and well-studied HLA-B-restricted ones were used by the study. CMV infection plus the matching HLA type was flagged by public TCR beta signatures.

General study results and limits: Pooled public TCR beta family frequency picked out CMV carriers with the relevant HLA. The ex vivo response was dominated by HLA-C-restricted CMV-specific TCR beta clonotypes.

A word on this clonotype: Antigen specificity is unknown.

V was pared by 7 bases and J by 4 bases, with 13 bases between. This CDR3 has 13 amino acids. The germline V gene has CDR1 SNHLY and CDR2 FYNNEI. Via MiXCR, TCRdb re-called the reads, giving one row per CDR3 protein. In the table there are about 150,000 distinct CDR3 sequences, roughly a third of which are singletons. Sequences were derived from CD8+ T cells from cultured PBMCs, sampled from culture after CMV antigen stimulation. The chain carries TRBV2 and TRBJ2-5, with D possibly being TRBD2 (6 bases). The clonotype originates from a human donor in good health (CMV status not recorded). Some clones in this sample may be carry-over from other donors' samples. CDR3 residues: CASNGGTTETQYF. Here the CDR3 DNA reads TGTGCCAGCAATGGAGGGACGACAGAGACCCAGTACTTC.